A selection of T cell receptor beta chains follows, all from one sample in a study of CD8 T cells in ankylosing spondylitis. In TCRdb, the 5' RACE reads were re-called with MiXCR into one record per CDR3 protein. The sample contains about 130,000 distinct CDR3 sequences, 11% of which appear only once. Sequenced: blood, either unsorted or a sorted T cell fraction (not recorded which). These receptors were collected from a female donor with ankylosing spondylitis or in good health (not recorded which). Each CDR3 is given with its conserved first and last residue. D genes are given only for firm matches. Rows give clone size only sometimes, using once, few, many, or a class for an expanded clone.

J gene: TRBJ2-2; clone size: many; V gene: TRBV6-2/TRBV6-3; D gene: NA; CDR3 DNA: TGTGCCAGCAGTGCGACAGAATCTAACACCGGGGAGCTGTTTTTT; CDR3 protein: CASSATESNTGELFF
J gene: TRBJ1-2; clone size: once; V gene: TRBV21-1; D gene: NA; CDR3 DNA: TGTGCCAGCAGCAAAGGAGGACACTTAAGGGGATCCGGCTACATCTTC; CDR3 protein: CASSKGGHLRGSGYIF
J gene: TRBJ2-2; clone size: NA; V gene: TRBV28; D gene: TRBD1; CDR3 DNA: TGTGCCGGCAGTATGGGGACAGGGAGGGCCGGGGAGCTGTTTTTT; CDR3 protein: CAGSMGTGRAGELFF
J gene: TRBJ2-1; clone size: NA; V gene: TRBV20-1; D gene: NA; CDR3 DNA: TGCAGTGCTAACTACAATGAGCAGTTCTTC; CDR3 protein: CSANYNEQFF
J gene: TRBJ2-7; clone size: many; V gene: TRBV20-1; D gene: NA; CDR3 DNA: TGCAGTGCTAGTAGGGGGACCTACGAGCAGTACTTC; CDR3 protein: CSASRGTYEQYF
J gene: TRBJ2-1; clone size: NA; V gene: TRBV5-1; D gene: NA; CDR3 DNA: TGCGCCAGCAGCTTGAACCGGGGAGAGGATGAGCAGTTCTTC; CDR3 protein: CASSLNRGEDEQFF
J gene: TRBJ2-1; clone size: many; V gene: TRBV30; D gene: NA; CDR3 DNA: TGTGCCTGGAGTGTCGGGCCGAGCGCGTTCTTC; CDR3 protein: CAWSVGPSAFF
J gene: TRBJ1-2; clone size: many; V gene: TRBV10-3; D gene: TRBD1; CDR3 DNA: TGTGCCATCAGTGAGTCCGATCCGGAGACAGGGGGCGATGGCTACACCTTC; CDR3 protein: CAISESDPETGGDGYTF
J gene: TRBJ2-1; clone size: NA; V gene: TRBV7-7; D gene: TRBD1; CDR3 DNA: TGTGCCAGCAGCTTGTCCCGGGACAGGTACAATGAGCAGTTCTTC; CDR3 protein: CASSLSRDRYNEQFF
J gene: TRBJ2-7; clone size: NA; V gene: TRBV5-1; D gene: NA; CDR3 DNA: TGCGCCAGCAGCTTGTTTCAGGGTTCGACGACCTACGAGCAGTACTTC; CDR3 protein: CASSLFQGSTTYEQYF
J gene: TRBJ2-7; clone size: NA; V gene: TRBV20-1; D gene: TRBD1; CDR3 DNA: TGCAGTGCAGAAAGACAGGGGCACTCCTACGAGCAGTACTTC; CDR3 protein: CSAERQGHSYEQYF
J gene: TRBJ1-5; clone size: many; V gene: TRBV7-6; D gene: NA; CDR3 DNA: TGTGCCAGCAGCGCGACGATCGGGGAGGGCAATCAGCCCCAGCATTTT; CDR3 protein: CASSATIGEGNQPQHF
J gene: TRBJ2-1; clone size: many; V gene: TRBV24-1; D gene: NA; CDR3 DNA: TGTGCCACCAGTGATTTGACCCCGATGGCTAGTGGAAGTGAGCAGTTCTTC; CDR3 protein: CATSDLTPMASGSEQFF
J gene: TRBJ1-2; clone size: many; V gene: TRBV7-9; D gene: TRBD1; CDR3 DNA: TGTGCCAGCAGCCAAGATACAGGGGAAGGCTATGGCTACACCTTC; CDR3 protein: CASSQDTGEGYGYTF
J gene: TRBJ2-3; clone size: many; V gene: TRBV2; D gene: TRBD2; CDR3 DNA: TGTGCCAGCACCGCGGTCGTAGCGGGGCCCCACACAGATACGCAGTATTTT; CDR3 protein: CASTAVVAGPHTDTQYF
J gene: TRBJ2-5; clone size: many; V gene: TRBV10-2; D gene: TRBD1; CDR3 DNA: TGCGCCAGCTGCCGGGACAGACAAGAGACCCAGTACTTC; CDR3 protein: CASCRDRQETQYF
J gene: TRBJ1-2; clone size: few; V gene: TRBV5-6; D gene: TRBD1; CDR3 DNA: TGTGCCAGCAGCTTGATCCACTGGGACAGGGTTGGCTACACCTTC; CDR3 protein: CASSLIHWDRVGYTF
J gene: TRBJ2-7; clone size: NA; V gene: TRBV5-1; D gene: NA; CDR3 DNA: TGCGCCAGCAGCTTGGTGGTAGAAGCGACCTACGAGCAGTACTTC; CDR3 protein: CASSLVVEATYEQYF
J gene: TRBJ2-3; clone size: many; V gene: TRBV5-6; D gene: TRBD2; CDR3 DNA: TGTGCCAGCAGCGCGGGACTAGCGGGGGACACAGATACGCAGTATTTT; CDR3 protein: CASSAGLAGDTDTQYF
J gene: TRBJ2-2; clone size: many; V gene: TRBV24-1; D gene: TRBD2; CDR3 DNA: TGTGCCACCGATCCCACTCAGCGGGAGAGGAACACCGGGGAGCTGTTTTTT; CDR3 protein: CATDPTQRERNTGELFF
J gene: TRBJ2-7; clone size: many; V gene: TRBV9; D gene: NA; CDR3 DNA: TGTGCCAGCAGCGTAGCCGCAATCGGACAGATCTACGAGCAGTACTTC; CDR3 protein: CASSVAAIGQIYEQYF
J gene: TRBJ2-1; clone size: NA; V gene: TRBV7-2; D gene: NA; CDR3 DNA: TGTGCCAGCAGCTTGTCCTCAGCCACCCCTTACAATGAGCAGTTCTTC; CDR3 protein: CASSLSSATPYNEQFF
J gene: TRBJ2-3; clone size: few; V gene: TRBV19; D gene: NA; CDR3 DNA: TGTGCCAGCGGCTCGGGGCGAGGCACAGATACGCAGTATTTT; CDR3 protein: CASGSGRGTDTQYF
J gene: TRBJ2-7; clone size: NA; V gene: TRBV7-3; D gene: TRBD2; CDR3 DNA: TGTGCCAGCAGCTTAATCGGGGGGGAGGAGCAGTACTTC; CDR3 protein: CASSLIGGEEQYF